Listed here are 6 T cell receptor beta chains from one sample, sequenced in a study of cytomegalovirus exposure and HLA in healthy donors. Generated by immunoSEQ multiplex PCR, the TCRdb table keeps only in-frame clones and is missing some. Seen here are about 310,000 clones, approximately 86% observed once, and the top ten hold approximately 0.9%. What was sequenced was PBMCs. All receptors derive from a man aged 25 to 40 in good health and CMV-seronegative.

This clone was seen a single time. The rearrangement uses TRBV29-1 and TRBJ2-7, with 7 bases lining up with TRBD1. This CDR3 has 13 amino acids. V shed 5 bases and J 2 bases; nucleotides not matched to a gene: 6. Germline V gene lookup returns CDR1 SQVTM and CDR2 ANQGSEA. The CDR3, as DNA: TGCAGCGTTTCCTGGACAGGACCCTACGAGCAGTACTTC. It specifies CSVSWTGPYEQYF.

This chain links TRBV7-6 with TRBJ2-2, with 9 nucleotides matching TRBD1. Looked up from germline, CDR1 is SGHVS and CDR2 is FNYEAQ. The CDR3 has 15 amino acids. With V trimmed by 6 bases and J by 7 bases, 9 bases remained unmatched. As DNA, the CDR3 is TGTGCCAGCAGGGGGGGACAGGGAGGACTCGGGGAGCTGTTTTTT. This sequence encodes CASRGGQGGLGELFF.

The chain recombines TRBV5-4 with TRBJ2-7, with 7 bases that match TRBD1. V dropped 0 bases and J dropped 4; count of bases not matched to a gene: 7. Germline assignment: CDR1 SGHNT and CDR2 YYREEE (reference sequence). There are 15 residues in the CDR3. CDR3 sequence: CASSLGQGPLYEQYF. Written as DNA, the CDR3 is TGTGCCAGCAGCTTGGGACAGGGACCTCTGTACGAGCAGTACTTC.

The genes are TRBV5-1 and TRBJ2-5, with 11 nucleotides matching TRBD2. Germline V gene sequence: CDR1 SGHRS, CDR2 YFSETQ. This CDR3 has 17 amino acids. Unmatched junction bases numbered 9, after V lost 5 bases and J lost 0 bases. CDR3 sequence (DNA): TGCGCCAGCAGTGCGGTAGCGGGGGGGACGTACCAAGAGACCCAGTACTTC. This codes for CASSAVAGGTYQETQYF.

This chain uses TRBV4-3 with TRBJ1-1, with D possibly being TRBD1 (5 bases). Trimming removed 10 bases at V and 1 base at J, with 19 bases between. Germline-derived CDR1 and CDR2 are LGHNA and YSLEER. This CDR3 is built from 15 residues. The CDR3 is CATRRGGIGNTEAFF. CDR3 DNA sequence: TGCGCCACCCGTCGGGGGGGTATCGGGAACACTGAAGCTTTCTTT.

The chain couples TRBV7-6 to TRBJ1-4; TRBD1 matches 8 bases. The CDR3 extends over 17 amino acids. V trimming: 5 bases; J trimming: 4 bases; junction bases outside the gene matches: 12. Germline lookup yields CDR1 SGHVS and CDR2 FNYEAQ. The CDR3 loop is CASSLLWTGKINEKLFF. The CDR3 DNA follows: TGTGCCAGCAGCCTCCTATGGACAGGGAAGATTAATGAAAAACTGTTTTTT. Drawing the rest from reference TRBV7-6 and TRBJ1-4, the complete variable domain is GAGVSQSPRYKVTKRGQDVALRCDPISGHVSLYWYRQALGQGPEFLTYFNYEAQQDKSGLPNDRFSAERPEGSISTLTIQRTEQRDSAMYRCASSLLWTGKINEKLFFGSGTQLSVL.